Following are 2 T cell receptor beta chains from one sample sequenced in a study of shared clonotypes between healthy human individuals. The protocol was immunoSEQ multiplex PCR, while the TCRdb copy is restricted to in-frame clones and leaves out a portion. The table records about 1 million clones, approximately 68% of them present only once. Sequences were obtained from memory CD4+ T cells sorted from blood. The subset: CD45RA-negative fraction. These receptors were collected from a young man in good health.

The J gene is TRBJ2-7, the V gene TRBV18; D gene unclear. V lost 3 bases, J lost 0 bases, and 15 bases lay in between. This CDR3 comprises 16 residues. Germline CDR1 reads KGHSH; CDR2 reads LQKENI. CDR3 nucleotides: TGTGCCAGCTCACCGAGTCAAGACCAGAGCTCCTACGAGCAGTACTTC. This sequence encodes CASSPSQDQSSYEQYF.

V and J are TRBV4-1 and TRBJ2-3, with D perhaps given as TRBD1 or TRBD2 (5 bases each). V was clipped by 1 base and J by 6 bases, with 11 bases between them. From germline, CDR1 is MGHRA and CDR2 YSYEKL. The CDR3 covers 14 residues. This CDR3 reads CASSQVGTRDTQYF. In nucleotides, the CDR3 is TGCGCCAGCAGCCAAGTAGGGACGCGTGATACGCAGTATTTT.